Below, 10 T cell receptor beta chains from the same sample are listed, as sequenced in a study of Graves' ophthalmopathy and Graves' hyperthyroidism. The sequenced template was RNA, covering the TCR beta CDR3 region. HTBI-primed first-round RT-PCR preceded second-round multiplex PCR. TCRdb called the multiplex PCR reads again in MiXCR, with one record for every CDR3 protein. In the table there are about 480,000 distinct CDR3 sequences, over 13% of which are singletons. The sequencing sample was made of blood. Receptors originate from a woman aged 25 to 45 with Graves' ophthalmopathy.

About this clonotype: One base away lies a much larger clone, so this may be a sequencing read error. The chain joins TRBV19 to TRBJ1-1; D gene uncertain. The CDR3 covers 15 residues. Germline values: CDR1 LNHDA, CDR2 SQIVND (reference sequence). As DNA, the CDR3 is TGTGCCAGTTGTATTGCGCCGTCGGAGAACACTGAAGCTTTCTTT. This encodes CASCIAPSENTEAFF.

This clonotype came up many times. The chain links TRBV20-1 to TRBJ2-7, with D perhaps TRBD1 or TRBD2 (5 bases each). Trimming removed 0 bases from V and 11 bases from J, with 20 bases in between. CDR1 and CDR2 (germline): DFQATT, SNEGSKA (reference sequence). There are 14 residues in the CDR3. The CDR3 bases are TGCAGTGCTAGAGAACGGGGCACCCTCCCTTGGAAGTACTTC. Amino acid sequence: CSARERGTLPWKYF.

This chain links TRBV6-2 or TRBV6-3 with TRBJ2-3; D gene ambiguous. The V gene lost 6 bases and the J gene lost 11 bases, with 21 bases spanning the gap. CDR1 is MNHEY and CDR2 is SVGEGT in the germline V gene. The CDR3 covers 14 residues. This chain's CDR3 is CASRSGCPPSGQYF. DNA of the CDR3: TGTGCCAGCAGAAGTGGGTGCCCGCCCTCCGGGCAGTATTTT.

In its sample, this clonotype was seen many times. This chain links TRBV28 with TRBJ2-5; D perhaps matches TRBD1 (6 bases). V was shortened by 5 bases and J by 5 bases, with 9 bases between the two germline ends. Germline CDR1 is MDHEN and CDR2 is SYDVKM. CDR3 length equals 12 residues. This CDR3 is CASSGGLETQYF. CDR3 DNA sequence: TGTGCCAGCAGTGGGGGCCTGGAGACCCAGTACTTC.

In this sample, this clonotype turned up many times. The V call is TRBV15, the J call TRBJ1-6; D uncertain. There are 13 residues in the CDR3. The V end lost 0 bases, the J end lost 13 bases, and 10 bases lay between the germline ends. Germline CDR1 and CDR2: LNHNV and YYDKDF (reference sequence). The CDR3 bases are TGTGCCACCAGCAGAGAGCATGGAGGGCCCCTCCACTTT. This encodes CATSREHGGPLHF.

At least ten counts were recorded for this clonotype. This is likely a read error, given that the CDR3 carries no conserved phenylalanine or tryptophan at its end. The chain couples TRBV27 to TRBJ1-1; D not certain. Germline-derived CDR1 and CDR2 are MNHEY and SMNVEV (reference sequence). The CDR3 totals 13 residues. The V gene lost 6 bases and the J gene lost 1 base, with 9 bases spanning the gap. CDR3 nucleotide sequence: TGTGCCAGCAGCCCGTTGGGGAACACTGAAGCTTTCTCT. This gives the protein CASSPLGNTEAFS.

There are a few counts of this clonotype. J is TRBJ2-7 and V is TRBV18; 11 nucleotides match TRBD2. Losses at the gene ends were 6 bases for V and 1 base for J; bases not matched to a gene: 5. Germline CDR1 and CDR2: KGHSH and LQKENI. The CDR3 runs 15 residues. CDR3 sequence: CASSIAGGPSYEQYF. The CDR3, as DNA: TGTGCCAGCTCCATAGCGGGAGGGCCTTCCTACGAGCAGTACTTC.

This clonotype was detected ten times or more. The chain employs TRBV12-3 or TRBV12-4 and TRBJ2-2; D perhaps matches TRBD2 (6 bases). The ends were cut back, 6 bases at V and 9 bases at J, with 17 bases in the middle. The CDR3 has 14 residues. CDR3 DNA: TGTGCCAGCAGCCCCTCCCGGAGGGTCCGGGAGCTGTTTTTT. It codes for CASSPSRRVRELFF.

This clonotype was seen many times. V gene TRBV20-1 combines with J gene TRBJ2-7, with 8 bases fitting TRBD2. Trimming removed 3 bases from V and 0 bases from J; junction bases left unmatched: 7. The CDR3 contains 15 residues. Germline assignment: CDR1 DFQATT and CDR2 SNEGSKA (reference sequence). The CDR3 protein is CSASHGGGSSYEQYF. CDR3 nucleotides: TGCAGTGCTAGTCACGGCGGGGGGAGCTCCTACGAGCAGTACTTC.

This clonotype was detected ten times or more. The gene calls are TRBV28 and TRBJ1-2, with TRBD1 identical over 9 bases. V was pared by 3 bases and J by 6 bases, with 5 bases of the junction left unmatched. Germline V gene data show CDR1 as MDHEN and CDR2 as SYDVKM. The CDR3 extends over 14 amino acids. CDR3 protein: CASSFLQGADGYTF. The CDR3 DNA reads TGTGCCAGCAGTTTCCTACAGGGGGCGGATGGCTACACCTTC.